The 13 T cell receptor beta chains below all came from one sample that was sequenced in a study of blood T cell repertoires in COVID-19. The method was immunoSEQ multiplex PCR; TCRdb's version includes in-frame clones alone and lacks a portion of them. The sample lists tens of thousands of clones; 90% to 95% were seen once. Sequencing was performed on peripheral blood. Every receptor here comes from a man aged 50 or older with COVID-19, enrolled during active disease.

This chain uses TRBV28 with TRBJ1-4, with 10 bases aligning to TRBD1. The V and J ends lost 6 bases and 6 bases, in that order; junction bases with no gene match: 7. The CDR3 is 15 residues long. Germline lookup yields CDR1 MDHEN and CDR2 SYDVKM. The CDR3 coding sequence is TGTGCCAGCAGAGAGACAGGGGGCGCGTATGAAAAACTGTTTTTT. This sequence encodes CASRETGGAYEKLFF.

V usage is TRBV3-1 (or the pseudogene TRBV3-2) and J usage is TRBJ1-1; D possibly corresponds to TRBD1 (6 bases). CDR1 is LGHDT and CDR2 is YNNKEL in the germline V gene (reference sequence). Trimming shortened V by 4 bases and J by 2 bases, and 8 bases separated the two germline ends. The CDR3 totals 13 residues. In nucleotides, the CDR3 is TGTGCCAGCAGCCTACAGGGAAACACTGAAGCTTTCTTT. As protein: CASSLQGNTEAFF.

The V and J genes are TRBV3-1 (or the pseudogene TRBV3-2) and TRBJ1-3, with 10 bases identical to TRBD1. This CDR3 spans 14 amino acids. CDR1 and CDR2 from the germline V gene are LGHDT and YNNKEL (reference sequence). V was pared by 4 bases and J by 4 bases, with 1 base of the junction left unmatched. The CDR3 nucleotides read TGTGCCAGCAGCCCGACAGGGGGCGGAAACACCATATATTTT. This codes for CASSPTGGGNTIYF.

V is TRBV7-9 and J is TRBJ2-1; the match to TRBD1 covers 8 bases. Germline values: CDR1 SEHNR, CDR2 FQNEAQ (reference sequence). Trimming at V came to 2 bases and at J to 9 bases, leaving 6 bases not matched to a gene. The CDR3 loop spans 14 amino acids. In DNA, the CDR3 is TGTGCCAGCAGCTTACAAAGGACAGGGATTGAGCAGTTCTTC. This sequence encodes CASSLQRTGIEQFF.

This rearrangement joins TRBV5-1 to TRBJ2-5; TRBD2 aligns across 13 bases. The CDR3 loop spans 17 amino acids. Germline V gene lookup returns CDR1 SGHRS and CDR2 YFSETQ. Trimming took 4 bases from V and 4 from J; bases not matched to a gene: 10. The DNA for the CDR3 is TGCGCCAGCAGCCCCGGGACTAGCGGGATATCTATAGAGACCCAGTACTTC. Encoded protein: CASSPGTSGISIETQYF.

The chain joins TRBV5-4 to TRBJ2-1; 7 bases line up with TRBD2. The CDR3 covers 15 residues. Germline-derived CDR1 and CDR2 are SGHNT and YYREEE (reference sequence). With V trimmed by 0 bases and J by 7 bases, 7 bases remained unmatched. In nucleotides, the CDR3 is TGTGCCAGCAGCTTGGAGGGGCCGGGGGGAAATGAGCAGTTCTTC. Translating it yields CASSLEGPGGNEQFF.

This chain connects TRBV6-4 to TRBJ2-2, with 12 positions matching TRBD2. CDR3 length: 16 residues. The germline V gene has CDR1 MRHNA and CDR2 SNTAGT. V lost 6 bases and J lost 4; bases outside the gene matches: 6. CDR3 bases: TGTGCCAGCAGGGGGACTAGCGGGCAGGGCACCGGGGAGCTGTTTTTT. Residues: CASRGTSGQGTGELFF.

The CDR3 region is CASTRGINTYEQYF. The CDR3 DNA reads as TGTGCCAGTACGAGAGGGATAAATACCTACGAGCAGTACTTC. V usage is TRBV19 and J usage is TRBJ2-7; D is perhaps TRBD2 (5 bases). The germline gives CDR1 LNHDA, CDR2 SQIVND (reference sequence). V dropped 7 bases and J dropped 2 bases, with 15 bases sitting between them. The CDR3 runs 14 residues.

This clone has only a few counts. The V and J genes are TRBV2 and TRBJ2-7, with 9 positions matching TRBD2. Germline loops: CDR1 SNHLY, CDR2 FYNNEI. The junction had 7 bases not matched to a gene; V was cut back by 3 bases and J by 7 bases. The CDR3 loop spans 14 amino acids. CDR3 bases: TGTGCCAGCAGTGAGTTAGCGGGAGTGGGAGAGCAGTACTTC. This gives the protein CASSELAGVGEQYF.

DNA for the CDR3: TGTGGTTCAACAGGGAATCATGGCTACACCTTC. Protein sequence: CGSTGNHGYTF. The chain carries TRBV28 and TRBJ1-2; D perhaps matches TRBD1 (6 bases). The CDR3 loop spans 11 amino acids. The germline V gene has CDR1 MDHEN and CDR2 SYDVKM.

This clone is a singleton in its sample. V and J are TRBV27 and TRBJ2-2; D is perhaps TRBD2 (6 bases). Trimming removed 4 bases from V and 0 bases from J, with 12 bases in between. The CDR3 length is 16 residues. Germline CDR1 reads MNHEY; CDR2 reads SMNVEV (reference sequence). CDR3 sequence reads: CASSYPGGANTGELFF. The CDR3 coding sequence is TGTGCCAGCAGTTACCCGGGCGGGGCGAACACCGGGGAGCTGTTTTTT.

Only one count was recorded for this clone. The V and J genes are TRBV5-1 and TRBJ2-3, with 9 positions matching TRBD2. The J segment lost 0 bases and the V segment lost 3 bases, leaving 5 bases of the junction unmatched. The germline V gene encodes CDR1 SGHRS and CDR2 YFSETQ. The CDR3 is made up of 16 amino acids. CDR3 in amino acids: CASSYRTSASTDTQYF. The CDR3 coding sequence is TGCGCCAGCAGCTACAGGACTAGCGCGAGCACAGATACGCAGTATTTT. Full variable domain (missing parts from reference TRBV5-1 and TRBJ2-3): KAGVTQTPRYLIKTRGQQVTLSCSPISGHRSVSWYQQTPGQGLQFLFEYFSETQRNKGNFPGRFSGRQFSNSRSEMNVSTLELGDSALYLCASSYRTSASTDTQYFGPGTRLTVL.

The chain couples TRBV12-5 to TRBJ2-7; TRBD2 aligns across 15 bases. Germline CDR1 is LGHNT and CDR2 is FRNRAP. With 0 bases clipped from V and 6 bases from J, the junction kept 3 bases outside the gene matches. This CDR3 has 16 amino acids. As DNA, the CDR3 is TGTGCTAGTGGTTTGGTCAGGACTAGCGGGAGGGCCGAGCAGTACTTC. Protein: CASGLVRTSGRAEQYF.